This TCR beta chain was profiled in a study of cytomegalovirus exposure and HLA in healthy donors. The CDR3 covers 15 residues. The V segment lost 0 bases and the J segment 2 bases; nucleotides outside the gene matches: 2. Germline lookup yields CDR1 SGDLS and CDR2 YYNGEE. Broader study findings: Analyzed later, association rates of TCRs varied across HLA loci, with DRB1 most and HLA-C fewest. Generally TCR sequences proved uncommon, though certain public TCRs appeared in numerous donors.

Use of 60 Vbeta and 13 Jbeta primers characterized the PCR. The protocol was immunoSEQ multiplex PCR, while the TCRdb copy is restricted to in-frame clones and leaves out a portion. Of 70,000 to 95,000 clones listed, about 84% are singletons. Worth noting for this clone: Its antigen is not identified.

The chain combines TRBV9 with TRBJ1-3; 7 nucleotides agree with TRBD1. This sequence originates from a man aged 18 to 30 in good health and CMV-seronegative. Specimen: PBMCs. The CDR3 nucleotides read TGTGCCAGCAGCGTAGACAGGGGAACTGGAAACACCATATATTTT. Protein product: CASSVDRGTGNTIYF.